This is a list of T cell receptor beta chains from one sample in a study of Graves' ophthalmopathy and Graves' hyperthyroidism. TCRdb passed the multiplex PCR reads through MiXCR, listing each CDR3 protein once. The sample has over 45,000 distinct CDR3 sequences, over 45% seen once. Sequencing was carried out using peripheral blood. The source is an adult man with Graves' ophthalmopathy. Each CDR3 is given with its conserved first and last residue. The D gene is left open where the match is weak. The size entry is marked missing in some rows and otherwise reads once, few, many or a size class.

TRBV7-2,TRBJ2-5,-,many,TGTGCCAGCAGCCCCAGAGGGGGGGGCGGGGAGACCCAGTACTTC,CASSPRGGGGETQYF
TRBV7-8,TRBJ2-7,-,-,TGTGCCAGCAGCCAGGGGGGACACTACGAGCAGTACTTC,CASSQGGHYEQYF
TRBV6-2/TRBV6-3,TRBJ2-1,-,-,TGTGGTAGCACTGAGCAGTTCTTC,CGSTEQFF
TRBV20-1,TRBJ2-1,-,once,TGCAGTGCTAGAGTTTGGACGCTTGGCTACAATGAGCAGTTCTTC,CSARVWTLGYNEQFF
TRBV4-1,TRBJ1-1,-,many,TGCGCCAGCAGCCAGCAGGGTGCCATCAACACTGAAGCTTTCTTT,CASSQQGAINTEAFF
TRBV5-1,TRBJ2-3,-,-,TGCGCCAGCAGCGCAAAGACAGGAATCCCTGGAAACACAGATACGCAGTATTTT,CASSAKTGIPGNTDTQYF
TRBV20-1,TRBJ1-6,-,many,TGCAGTGCTACAACCTCTGTCAGGGATCCTAATTCACCCCTCCACTTT,CSATTSVRDPNSPLHF
TRBV6-1,TRBJ2-3,-,many,TGTGCCAGCAGTGAATTCGTACACAACACAGATACGCAGTATTTT,CASSEFVHNTDTQYF
TRBV25-1,TRBJ2-1,TRBD2,medium-sized,TGTGCCAGCAGCGGACTAGCGGGGAGCAGTGGTGGTTCCTACAATGAGCAGTTCTTC,CASSGLAGSSGGSYNEQFF
TRBV7-2,TRBJ2-3,-,once,TGTGCCAGCAGCCCCTACCCAGTGCGGAGCACAGATACGCAGTATTTT,CASSPYPVRSTDTQYF
TRBV19,TRBJ1-2,-,many,TGTGCCAGTAGATCACCCAGCCCAACCTATGGCTACACCTTC,CASRSPSPTYGYTF
TRBV7-2,TRBJ2-2,TRBD2,-,TGTGCCAGCAGCAACGGGGCTCGGGGACTAGCATCCGGGGAGCTGTTTTTT,CASSNGARGLASGELFF
TRBV7-3,TRBJ1-2,TRBD1,once,TGTGCCAGCAGCTTAACGGGGACAGTTTTTGGAAATTATGGCTACACCTTC,CASSLTGTVFGNYGYTF
TRBV5-5,TRBJ2-3,TRBD1,many,TGTGCCAGCAGCTTCCAGGGGGCAGGAGATACGCAGTATTTT,CASSFQGAGDTQYF